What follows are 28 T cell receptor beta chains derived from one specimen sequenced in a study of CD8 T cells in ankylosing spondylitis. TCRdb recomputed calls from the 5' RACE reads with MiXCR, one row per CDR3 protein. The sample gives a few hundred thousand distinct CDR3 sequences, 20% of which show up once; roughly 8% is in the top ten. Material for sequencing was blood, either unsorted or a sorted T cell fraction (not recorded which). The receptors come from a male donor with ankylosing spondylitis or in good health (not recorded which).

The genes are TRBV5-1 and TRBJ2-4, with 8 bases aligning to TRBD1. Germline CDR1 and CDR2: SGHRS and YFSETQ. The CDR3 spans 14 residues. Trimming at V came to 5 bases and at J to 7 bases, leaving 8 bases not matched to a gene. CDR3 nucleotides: TGCGCCAGCAGACAAGGACAGGGACCTAACATTCAGTACTTC. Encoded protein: CASRQGQGPNIQYF.

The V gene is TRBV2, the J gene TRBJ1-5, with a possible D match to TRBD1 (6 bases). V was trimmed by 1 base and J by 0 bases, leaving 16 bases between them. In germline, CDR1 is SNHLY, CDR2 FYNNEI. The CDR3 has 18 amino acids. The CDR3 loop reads CASSEVAGARYSNQPQHF. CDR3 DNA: TGTGCCAGCAGTGAAGTCGCAGGGGCCCGATATAGCAATCAGCCCCAGCATTTT.

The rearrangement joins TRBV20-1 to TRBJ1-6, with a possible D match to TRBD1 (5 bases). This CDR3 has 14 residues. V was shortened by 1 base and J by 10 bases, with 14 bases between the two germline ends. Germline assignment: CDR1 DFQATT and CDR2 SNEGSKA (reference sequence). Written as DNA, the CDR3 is TGCAGTGCTAGAGGAGACAATCGGGACTCACCCCTCCACTTT. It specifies CSARGDNRDSPLHF.

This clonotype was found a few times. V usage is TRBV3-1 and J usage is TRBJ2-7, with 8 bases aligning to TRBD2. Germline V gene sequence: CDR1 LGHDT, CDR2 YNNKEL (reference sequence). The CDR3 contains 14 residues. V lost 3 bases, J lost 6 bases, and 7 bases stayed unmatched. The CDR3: CASSQSGGVREQYV. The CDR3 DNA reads TGTGCCAGCAGCCAGAGCGGGGGTGTCCGCGAGCAGTACGTC.

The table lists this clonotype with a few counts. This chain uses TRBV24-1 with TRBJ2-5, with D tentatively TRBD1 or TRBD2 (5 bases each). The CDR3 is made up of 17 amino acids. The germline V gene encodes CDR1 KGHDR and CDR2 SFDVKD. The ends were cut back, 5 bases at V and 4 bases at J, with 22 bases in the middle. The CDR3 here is CATSVGPIRGRLETQYF. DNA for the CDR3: TGTGCCACCAGTGTGGGACCCATCCGGGGACGCCTAGAGACCCAGTACTTC.

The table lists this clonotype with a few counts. DNA of the CDR3: TGCGCCAGCTGGAGCACCGGGGAGCTGTTTTTT. It is translated as CASWSTGELFF. The V call is TRBV10-2, the J call TRBJ2-2; D remains unclear. V lost 8 bases to trimming and J lost 4 bases, with 5 bases between them. The germline gives CDR1 WSHSY, CDR2 SAAADI. The CDR3 is made up of 11 amino acids.

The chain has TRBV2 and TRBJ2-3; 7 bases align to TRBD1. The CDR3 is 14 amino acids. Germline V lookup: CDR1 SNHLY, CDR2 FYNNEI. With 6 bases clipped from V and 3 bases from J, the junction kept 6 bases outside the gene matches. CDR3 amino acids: CASRTGTETDTQYF. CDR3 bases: TGTGCCAGCAGAACCGGGACAGAAACAGATACGCAGTATTTT. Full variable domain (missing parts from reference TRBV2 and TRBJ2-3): EPEVTQTPSHQVTQMGQEVILRCVPISNHLYFYWYRQILGQKVEFLVSFYNNEISEKSEIFDDQFSVERPDGSNFTLKIRSTKLEDSAMYFCASRTGTETDTQYFGPGTRLTVL.

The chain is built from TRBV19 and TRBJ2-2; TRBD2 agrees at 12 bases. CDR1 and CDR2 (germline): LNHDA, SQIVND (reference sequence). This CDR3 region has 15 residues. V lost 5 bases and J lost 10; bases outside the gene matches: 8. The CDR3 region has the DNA TGTGCCAGTAGTGCCTCGACTAGCGGGAGTAAGGAGCTGTTTTTT. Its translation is CASSASTSGSKELFF.

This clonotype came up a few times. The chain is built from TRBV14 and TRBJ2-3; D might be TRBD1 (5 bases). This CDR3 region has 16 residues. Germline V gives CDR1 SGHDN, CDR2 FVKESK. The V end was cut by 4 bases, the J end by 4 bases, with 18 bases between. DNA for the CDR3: TGTGCCAGCAGCCCCGTTTGGCAGGGTTTCCCAGATACGCAGTATTTT. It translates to CASSPVWQGFPDTQYF.

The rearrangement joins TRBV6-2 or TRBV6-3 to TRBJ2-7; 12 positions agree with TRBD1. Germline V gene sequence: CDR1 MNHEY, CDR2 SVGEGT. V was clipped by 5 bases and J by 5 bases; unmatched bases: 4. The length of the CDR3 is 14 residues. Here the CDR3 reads CASSTGTGGDEQYV. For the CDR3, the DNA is TGTGCCAGCAGTACGGGGACAGGGGGCGACGAGCAGTACGTC.

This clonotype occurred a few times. CDR3: CSAPGARGARETQYF. As DNA, the CDR3 is TGCAGTGCTCCAGGGGCGCGGGGGGCCCGGGAGACCCAGTACTTC. This chain links TRBV20-1 with TRBJ2-5, with 8 bases aligning to TRBD2. The length of the CDR3 is 15 residues. V shed 5 bases and J 5 bases; nucleotides not matched to a gene: 13. CDR1 DFQATT and CDR2 SNEGSKA come from the germline V gene (reference sequence).

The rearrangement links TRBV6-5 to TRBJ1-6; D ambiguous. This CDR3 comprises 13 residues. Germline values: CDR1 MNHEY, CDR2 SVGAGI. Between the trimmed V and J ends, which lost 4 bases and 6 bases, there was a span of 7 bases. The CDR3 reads CASSSGANSPLHF. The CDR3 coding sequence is TGTGCCAGCAGTTCGGGAGCTAATTCACCCCTCCACTTT.

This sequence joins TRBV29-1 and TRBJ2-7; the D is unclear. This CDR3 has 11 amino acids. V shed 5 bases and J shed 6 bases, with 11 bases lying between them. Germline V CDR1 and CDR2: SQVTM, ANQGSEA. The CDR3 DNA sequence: TGCAGCGTTCGGCGAGACGGCGAGCAGTACGTC. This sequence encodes CSVRRDGEQYV.

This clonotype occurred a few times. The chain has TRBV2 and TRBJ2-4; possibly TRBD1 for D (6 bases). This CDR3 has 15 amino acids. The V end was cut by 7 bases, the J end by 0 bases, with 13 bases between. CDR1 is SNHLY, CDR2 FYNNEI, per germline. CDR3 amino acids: CASKQGLLAKNIQYF. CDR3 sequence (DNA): TGTGCCAGCAAGCAGGGGCTGCTAGCCAAAAACATTCAGTACTTC.

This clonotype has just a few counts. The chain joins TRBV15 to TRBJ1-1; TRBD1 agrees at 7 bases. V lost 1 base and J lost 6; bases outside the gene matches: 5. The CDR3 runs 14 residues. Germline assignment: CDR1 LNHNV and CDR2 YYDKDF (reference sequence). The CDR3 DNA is TGTGCCACCAGCAGAGCCATAACAGGGGCTGAAGCTTTCTTT. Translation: CATSRAITGAEAFF.

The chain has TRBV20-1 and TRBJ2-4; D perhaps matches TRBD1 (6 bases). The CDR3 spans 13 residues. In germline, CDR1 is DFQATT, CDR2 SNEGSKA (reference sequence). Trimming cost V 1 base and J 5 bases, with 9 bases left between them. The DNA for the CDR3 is TGCAGTGCTAGAGGGACAGTTCAAAACATTCAGTACTTC. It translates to CSARGTVQNIQYF.

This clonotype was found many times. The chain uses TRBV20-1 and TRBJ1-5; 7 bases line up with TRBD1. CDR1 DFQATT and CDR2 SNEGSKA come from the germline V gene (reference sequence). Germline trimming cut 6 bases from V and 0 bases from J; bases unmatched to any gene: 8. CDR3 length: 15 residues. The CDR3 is CSANGQDYSNQPQHF. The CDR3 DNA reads TGCAGTGCGAATGGACAGGATTATAGCAATCAGCCCCAGCATTTT.

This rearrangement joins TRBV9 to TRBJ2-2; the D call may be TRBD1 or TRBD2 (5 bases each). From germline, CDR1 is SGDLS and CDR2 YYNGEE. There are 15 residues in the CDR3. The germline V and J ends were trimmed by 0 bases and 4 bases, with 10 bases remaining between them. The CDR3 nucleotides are TGTGCCAGCAGCGTAGCTATGGGGGTCACCGGGGAGCTGTTTTTT. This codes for CASSVAMGVTGELFF.

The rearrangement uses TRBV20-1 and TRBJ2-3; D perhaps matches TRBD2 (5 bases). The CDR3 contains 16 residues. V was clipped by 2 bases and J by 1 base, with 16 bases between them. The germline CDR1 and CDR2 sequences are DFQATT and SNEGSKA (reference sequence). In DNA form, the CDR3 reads TGCAGTGCTAGAAATGGTCAGCGGCTCGGCACAGATACGCAGTATTTT. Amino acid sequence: CSARNGQRLGTDTQYF.

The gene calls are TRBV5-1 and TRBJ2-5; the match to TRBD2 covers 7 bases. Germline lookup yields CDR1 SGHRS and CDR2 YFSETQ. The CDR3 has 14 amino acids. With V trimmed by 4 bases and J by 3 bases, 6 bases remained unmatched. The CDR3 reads CASSTDLAEETQYF. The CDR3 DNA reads TGCGCCAGCAGCACTGACCTAGCGGAAGAGACCCAGTACTTC.

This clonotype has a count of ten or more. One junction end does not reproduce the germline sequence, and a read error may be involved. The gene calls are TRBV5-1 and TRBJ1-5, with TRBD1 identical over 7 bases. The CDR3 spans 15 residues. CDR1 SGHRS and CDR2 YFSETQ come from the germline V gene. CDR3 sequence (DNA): TGTGCCAGCAGTTTAGCAGGGGGGAGCAATCAGCCCCAGCATTTT. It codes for CASSLAGGSNQPQHF.

CDR3 sequence reads: CASSWSGGTEAFF. CDR3 DNA: TGTGCCAGCAGTTGGTCAGGGGGAACTGAAGCTTTCTTT. This chain connects TRBV12-3 or TRBV12-4 to TRBJ1-1, with 7 positions matching TRBD1. Trimming removed 4 bases from V and 5 bases from J; junction bases left unmatched: 4. CDR3 length equals 13 residues.

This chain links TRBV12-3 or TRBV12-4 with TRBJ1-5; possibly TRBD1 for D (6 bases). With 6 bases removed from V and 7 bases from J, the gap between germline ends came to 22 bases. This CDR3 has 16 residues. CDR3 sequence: CASSRGGQTKGQPQHF. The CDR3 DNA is TGTGCCAGCAGCCGGGGGGGACAAACTAAGGGGCAGCCCCAGCATTTT.

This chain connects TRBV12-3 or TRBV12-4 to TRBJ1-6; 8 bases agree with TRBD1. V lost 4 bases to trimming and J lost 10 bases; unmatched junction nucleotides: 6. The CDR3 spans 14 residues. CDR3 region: CASSSGQGGSPLHF. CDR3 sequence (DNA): TGTGCCAGCAGTTCCGGACAGGGCGGATCACCCCTCCACTTT.

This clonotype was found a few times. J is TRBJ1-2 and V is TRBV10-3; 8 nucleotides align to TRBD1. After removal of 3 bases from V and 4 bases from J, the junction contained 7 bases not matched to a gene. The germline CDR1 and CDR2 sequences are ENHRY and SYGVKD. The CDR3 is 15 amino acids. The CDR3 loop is CAISDRDRSPYGYTF. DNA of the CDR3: TGTGCCATCAGTGACCGGGACAGGTCGCCCTATGGCTACACCTTC.

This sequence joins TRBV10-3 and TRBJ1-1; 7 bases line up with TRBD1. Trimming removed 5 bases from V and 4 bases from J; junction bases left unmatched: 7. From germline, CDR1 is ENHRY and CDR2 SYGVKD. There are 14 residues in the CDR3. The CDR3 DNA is TGTGCCATCAGTACTACAGGGGTGGGCACTGAAGCTTTCTTT. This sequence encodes CAISTTGVGTEAFF.

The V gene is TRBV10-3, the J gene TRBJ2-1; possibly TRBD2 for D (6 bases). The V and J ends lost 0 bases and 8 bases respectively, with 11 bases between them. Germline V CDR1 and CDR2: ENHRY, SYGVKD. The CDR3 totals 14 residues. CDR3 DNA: TGTGCCATCAGTGAGTCCGGAGGGGCGGATGAGCAGTTCTTC. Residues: CAISESGGADEQFF.

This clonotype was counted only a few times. DNA for the CDR3: TGCAGCGTTGAAGATCTAGGACAGGGGATCGATGAGCAGTTCTTC. Its translation: CSVEDLGQGIDEQFF. The rearrangement uses TRBV29-1 and TRBJ2-1; 9 bases line up with TRBD1. Unmatched junction bases numbered 8, after V lost 0 bases and J lost 8 bases. The length of the CDR3 is 15 residues. Germline V gene data show CDR1 as SQVTM and CDR2 as ANQGSEA.